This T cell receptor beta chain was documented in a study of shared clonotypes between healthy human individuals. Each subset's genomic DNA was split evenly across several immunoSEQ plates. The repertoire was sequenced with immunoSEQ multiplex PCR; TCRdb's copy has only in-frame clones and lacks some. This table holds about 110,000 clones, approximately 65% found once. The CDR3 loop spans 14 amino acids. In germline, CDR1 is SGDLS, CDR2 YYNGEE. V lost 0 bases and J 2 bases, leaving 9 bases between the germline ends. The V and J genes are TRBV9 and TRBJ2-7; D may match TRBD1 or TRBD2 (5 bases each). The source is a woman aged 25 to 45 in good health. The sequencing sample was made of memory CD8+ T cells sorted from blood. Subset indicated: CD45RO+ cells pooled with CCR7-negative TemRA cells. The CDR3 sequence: CASSVEGTAYEQYF. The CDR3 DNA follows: TGTGCCAGCAGCGTAGAAGGGACGGCCTACGAGCAGTACTTC.